The 19 T cell receptor beta chains listed next were all sequenced from one sample in a study of CD8 T cells in Susac syndrome. Random-hexamer reverse transcription was applied to roughly 0.5 to 1 ug RNA. TCRdb used MiXCR to reprocess the immunoSEQ multiplex PCR reads, holding one entry per CDR3 protein. The data hold approximately 180,000 distinct CDR3 sequences, with 90% to 97% observed a single time. Sequencing was carried out using CD4+ T cells from PBMCs. The receptors were gathered from a human donor with multiple sclerosis.

V is TRBV7-9 and J is TRBJ2-4, with D perhaps matching TRBD2 (5 bases). This CDR3 has 12 residues. Looked up from germline, CDR1 is SEHNR and CDR2 is FQNEAQ (reference sequence). V lost 3 bases and J lost 9, with 9 bases in between. CDR3 loop: CASSFEGSIQYF. Written as DNA, the CDR3 is TGTGCCAGCAGCTTCGAGGGCAGCATTCAGTACTTC.

The genes are TRBV19 and TRBJ2-1; 9 nucleotides match TRBD1. The V gene's germline CDR1 is LNHDA and CDR2 SQIVND (reference sequence). J gave up 4 bases and V 6 bases, and 10 bases lay outside the gene matches. The CDR3 extends over 16 amino acids. In DNA, the CDR3 is TGTGCCAGTAGCCCGGGGACAGGGAGGGGTTACAATGAGCAGTTCTTC. Its protein product is CASSPGTGRGYNEQFF.

The chain uses TRBV29-1 and TRBJ1-2; 8 positions agree with TRBD1. Germline V gene sequence: CDR1 SQVTM, CDR2 ANQGSEA. The CDR3 runs to 15 residues. V dropped 5 bases and J dropped 6; count of bases not matched to a gene: 14. CDR3 loop: CSVFPFTGGRDGYTF. In DNA form, the CDR3 reads TGCAGCGTTTTCCCCTTTACAGGGGGTCGGGATGGCTACACCTTC.

The CDR3 DNA reads as TGTGCCAGCAGTTCTAGCGGGGGAAGCTCCTACGAGCAGTACTTC. Protein: CASSSSGGSSYEQYF. The chain carries TRBV12-3 or TRBV12-4 and TRBJ2-7; 10 bases agree with TRBD2. Germline trimming cut 4 bases from V and 0 bases from J; bases unmatched to any gene: 3. The CDR3 spans 15 residues.

This chain connects TRBV5-4 to TRBJ2-5; 8 positions agree with TRBD1. CDR3 length: 14 amino acids. The V gene end was trimmed by 3 bases and the J gene end by 2 bases; junction bases not matched to a gene: 3. The germline V gene encodes CDR1 SGHNT and CDR2 YYREEE (reference sequence). The chain's CDR3 is CASSSYRGQETQYF. CDR3 sequence (DNA): TGTGCCAGCAGCTCTTACAGGGGGCAAGAGACCCAGTACTTC.

The chain couples TRBV29-1 to TRBJ2-7, with 9 bases fitting TRBD1. This CDR3 has 12 residues. J gave up 10 bases and V 6 bases, and 10 bases lay outside the gene matches. CDR1 SQVTM and CDR2 ANQGSEA come from the germline V gene. The CDR3 reads CSVTGQGTAQYF. In nucleotides, the CDR3 is TGCAGCGTGACTGGACAGGGGACGGCCCAGTACTTC.

The chain has TRBV6-5 and TRBJ2-5; D unresolved. The CDR3 contains 15 residues. Trimming left V 6 bases short and J 6 bases short, with 20 bases between. Per the germline V gene, CDR1 is MNHEY and CDR2 is SVGAGI. The CDR3 sequence is CASSYGLGARKTQYF. Here the CDR3 DNA reads TGTGCCAGCAGCTACGGTTTGGGCGCCCGGAAGACCCAGTACTTC.

The chain joins TRBV27 to TRBJ2-5; 7 bases align to TRBD2. CDR3 length: 16 amino acids. With V trimmed by 5 bases and J by 3 bases, 12 bases remained unmatched. The V gene's germline CDR1 is MNHEY and CDR2 SMNVEV (reference sequence). CDR3 loop: CASSPAPGLFEETQYF. The CDR3 DNA reads as TGTGCCAGCAGTCCGGCACCGGGACTATTCGAAGAGACCCAGTACTTC.

The chain recombines TRBV12-3 or TRBV12-4 with TRBJ2-7; D is unclear. Trimming took 5 bases from V and 5 from J, leaving 10 bases between them. The CDR3 covers 12 residues. CDR3 region: CASSADNHEQYF. CDR3 DNA: TGTGCCAGCAGTGCCGACAATCACGAGCAGTACTTC.

V usage is TRBV29-1 and J usage is TRBJ2-5; unclear D gene. The CDR3 runs to 14 residues. Trimming removed 3 bases at V and 4 bases at J, with 15 bases between. Per germline, CDR1 SQVTM and CDR2 ANQGSEA. CDR3: CSVDYGEWGETQYF. CDR3 bases: TGCAGCGTTGACTACGGAGAGTGGGGAGAGACCCAGTACTTC.

The chain uses TRBV30 and TRBJ2-1; the D gene is possibly TRBD2 (5 bases). The CDR3 loop spans 13 amino acids. The germline V gene encodes CDR1 GTSNPN and CDR2 SVGIG (reference sequence). V was cut by 1 base and J by 4 bases, with 8 bases left in between. CDR3 sequence reads: CAWSDGVYNEQFF. The CDR3 coding sequence is TGTGCCTGGAGTGACGGGGTTTACAATGAGCAGTTCTTC. Filled out from reference TRBV30 and TRBJ2-1, the complete variable domain reads SQTIHQWPATLVQPVGSPLSLECTVEGTSNPNLYWYRQAAGRGLQLLFYSVGIGQISSEVPQNLSASRPQDRQFILSSKKLLLSDSGFYLCAWSDGVYNEQFFGPGTRLTVL.

The DNA of the CDR3 is TGTGCCTGGAGCCAGACAGGGCTTCTCTATGGCTACACCTTC. Protein sequence: CAWSQTGLLYGYTF. The gene calls are TRBV30 and TRBJ1-2; 7 positions match TRBD1. V dropped 3 bases and J dropped 4; count of bases not matched to a gene: 8. CDR3 length: 14 amino acids. Germline V gene sequence: CDR1 GTSNPN, CDR2 SVGIG (reference sequence).

The chain is built from TRBV3-1 and TRBJ2-3; no clear D. CDR1 LGHDT and CDR2 YNNKEL come from the germline V gene (reference sequence). The germline V and J ends were trimmed by 1 base and 1 base, with 6 bases remaining between them. This CDR3 has 14 amino acids. CDR3 region: CASSQAGGTDTQYF. Written as DNA, the CDR3 is TGTGCCAGCAGCCAAGCTGGGGGCACAGATACGCAGTATTTT.

The chain is built from TRBV29-1 and TRBJ1-1; 12 bases match TRBD1. Unmatched junction bases numbered 0, after V lost 6 bases and J lost 1 base. There are 13 residues in the CDR3. Looked up from germline, CDR1 is SQVTM and CDR2 is ANQGSEA. CDR3 residues: CSVGQGANTEAFF. CDR3 sequence (DNA): TGCAGCGTGGGACAGGGGGCGAACACTGAAGCTTTCTTT.

This rearrangement joins TRBV5-6 to TRBJ2-1, with D possibly being TRBD1 (5 bases). The CDR3 runs 16 residues. Trimming stripped 4 bases from V and 2 bases from J, with 16 bases between. Germline V gives CDR1 SGHDT, CDR2 YYEEEE. CDR3 residues: CASSDLGRRTYNEQFF. The CDR3 DNA follows: TGTGCCAGCAGCGATCTGGGGCGTCGAACCTACAATGAGCAGTTCTTC. The full variable domain, completed using reference TRBV5-6 and TRBJ2-1, is DAGVTQSPTHLIKTRGQQVTLRCSPKSGHDTVSWYQQALGQGPQFIFQYYEEEERQRGNFPDRFSGHQFPNYSSELNVNALLLGDSALYLCASSDLGRRTYNEQFFGPGTRLTVL.

This clonotype was found once. DNA of the CDR3: TGTGCCAGCAGCGTAGGATCGACAGGGGGAACGGGAAACATTCAGTACTTC. Translating it yields CASSVGSTGGTGNIQYF. The V call is TRBV9, the J call TRBJ2-4; 9 bases map to TRBD1. The germline V gene encodes CDR1 SGDLS and CDR2 YYNGEE. CDR3 length: 17 residues. The V and J ends lost 0 bases and 6 bases, in that order; junction bases with no gene match: 10.

V is TRBV7-8 and J is TRBJ1-2; D gene ambiguous. With 5 bases removed from V and 0 bases from J, the gap between germline ends came to 19 bases. The CDR3 loop spans 17 amino acids. From germline, CDR1 is SGHVS and CDR2 FQNEAQ. The CDR3 protein is CASSQARVGWANYGYTF. CDR3 bases: TGTGCCAGCAGCCAAGCCCGCGTCGGATGGGCTAACTATGGCTACACCTTC.

The chain recombines TRBV7-8 with TRBJ2-3; TRBD1 might be the D (6 bases). Deletions cut 0 bases from V and 2 bases from J, with 12 bases between. The CDR3 covers 16 residues. CDR1 is SGHVS and CDR2 is FQNEAQ in the germline V gene. This CDR3 reads CASSLATGAYTDTQYF. CDR3 nucleotide sequence: TGTGCCAGCAGCTTAGCGACAGGAGCCTACACAGATACGCAGTATTTT.

The chain joins TRBV20-1 to TRBJ2-4, with 7 positions matching TRBD2. The ends lost 5 bases at V and 0 bases at J; junction bases unmatched: 4. Looked up from germline, CDR1 is DFQATT and CDR2 is SNEGSKA (reference sequence). The CDR3 extends over 14 amino acids. CDR3 DNA: TGCAGTGCTGTAGCGGGCACAGCCAAAAACATTCAGTACTTC. This translates into CSAVAGTAKNIQYF.